These T cell receptor beta chains were read from a single sample in a study of blood T cells in healthy people across ages. MiXCR, run by TCRdb on the 5' RACE reads, gives a single entry per CDR3 protein. The sample has 550,000 to 650,000 distinct CDR3 sequences, about 26% seen once. The sample was also reused in another study, on T cells of mothers and their children.

The source material was blood. The receptors originated from a boy younger than 10 in good health. The CDR3 runs from the conserved cysteine through the conserved F or W. A D gene is named only where the DNA matches it firmly. Size is stated for part of the rows, as once, few or many counts, or as a class when the clone is expanded.

clone size	J gene	V gene	D gene	CDR3 protein	CDR3 DNA
-	TRBJ1-4	TRBV20-1	TRBD1	CSARDRPIEKLFF	TGCAGTGCTAGGGACAGGCCGATTGAAAAACTGTTTTTT
-	TRBJ1-4	TRBV5-1	-	CASSPAGYEKLFF	TGCGCCAGCAGCCCCGCCGGTTACGAAAAACTGTTTTTT
-	TRBJ1-1	TRBV5-5	TRBD1	CASSWTGANTEAFF	TGTGCCAGCAGCTGGACAGGAGCGAACACTGAAGCTTTCTTT
-	TRBJ2-7	TRBV7-2	TRBD2	CASTGLAGGPRHEQYF	TGTGCCAGCACCGGACTAGCGGGAGGCCCAAGGCACGAGCAGTACTTC
-	TRBJ2-7	TRBV20-1	-	CSASRAVSYEQYF	TGCAGTGCTAGTAGGGCCGTCTCCTACGAGCAGTACTTC
-	TRBJ2-7	TRBV5-1	TRBD1	CASSFSGQYEQYF	TGCGCCAGCAGCTTCTCGGGACAGTACGAGCAGTACTTC
few	TRBJ2-5	TRBV2	TRBD2	CASKFSAGALWQETQYF	TGTGCCAGCAAGTTCTCAGCGGGGGCCCTGTGGCAAGAGACCCAGTACTTC
-	TRBJ2-5	TRBV10-3	TRBD2	CAISESGAGGRETQYF	TGTGCCATCAGTGAGTCTGGGGCGGGGGGACGCGAGACCCAGTACTTC
few	TRBJ2-2	TRBV5-6	TRBD1	CASSPGQGSSTGELFF	TGTGCCAGCAGCCCAGGACAGGGCTCGAGCACCGGGGAGTTGTTTTTT
few	TRBJ1-2	TRBV5-1	-	CASSLVGRRNGYTF	TGCGCCAGCAGCTTGGTTGGACGCCGCAATGGCTACACCTTC
few	TRBJ2-7	TRBV11-2	-	CASSFRHETGEQYF	TGTGCCAGCAGCTTCCGGCACGAGACGGGCGAGCAGTACTTC
few	TRBJ1-2	TRBV21-1	-	CASSKVVEGRRNYGYTF	TGTGCCAGCAGCAAAGTTGTTGAGGGGCGGAGAAACTATGGCTACACCTTC
few	TRBJ1-2	TRBV10-1	-	CASSEAPNYGYTF	TGCGCCAGCAGTGAGGCACCAAACTATGGCTACACCTTC